The 27 T cell receptor beta chains given below trace back to one sample, sequenced in a study of T cells in Graves' hyperthyroidism and ophthalmopathy. What was amplified from RNA transcripts were TCR beta CDR3 regions. HTBI primers were the set used in a first-round RT-PCR of the TCR CDR3. Using its own MiXCR run on the multiplex PCR reads, TCRdb lists one record per CDR3 protein. The sample records some 510,000 distinct CDR3 sequences, around 21% being singletons. The sequenced material came from blood. These receptors were taken from a man between 18 and 35 years old with Graves' hyperthyroidism.

Note on this clonotype: One end of the junction does not line up with germline, which may come from a read error. V usage is TRBV11-2 and J usage is TRBJ2-5; perhaps TRBD2 as D (7 bases). The length of the CDR3 is 16 residues. Germline CDR1 is SGHAT and CDR2 is FQNNGV. CDR3 nucleotides: TGCGCCAGCAGCCAAGTTGTCGGGGGGCGGATGGAGACCCAGTACTTC. Encoded protein: CASSQVVGGRMETQYF.

This clonotype occurred many times. V and J are TRBV20-1 and TRBJ2-7; a possible D gene is TRBD2 (5 bases). From germline, CDR1 is DFQATT and CDR2 SNEGSKA (reference sequence). The CDR3 is 14 amino acids. V lost 5 bases and J lost 0, with 14 bases in between. In DNA form, the CDR3 reads TGCAGTGCTCGTGGACCAGCGGTCTCCTACGAGCAGTACTTC. Amino acids: CSARGPAVSYEQYF.

In this sample, this clonotype turned up many times. The V and J genes are TRBV12-3 or TRBV12-4 and TRBJ1-2; a weak D match, TRBD1 (5 bases). The V gene lost 5 bases and the J gene lost 6 bases, with 13 bases spanning the gap. The CDR3 runs 13 residues. This CDR3 is CASSPRGEDGYTF. CDR3 DNA sequence: TGTGCCAGCAGTCCTCGAGGGGAGGATGGCTACACCTTC.

This clonotype has a count of ten or more. This chain links TRBV6-5 with TRBJ1-1, with D tentatively TRBD1 (6 bases). Germline V lookup: CDR1 MNHEY, CDR2 SVGAGI. The ends were cut back, 4 bases at V and 1 base at J, with 7 bases in the middle. This CDR3 contains 13 residues. DNA for the CDR3: TGTGCCAGCAGTTGGACAGAGAACACTGAAGCTTTCTTT. This codes for CASSWTENTEAFF.

This clonotype was recorded many times. With a much larger clone just one base away, this may be a read error. The V call is TRBV12-3 or TRBV12-4, the J call TRBJ1-1; D perhaps matches TRBD1 (6 bases). Trimming stripped 4 bases from V and 3 bases from J, with 15 bases between. This CDR3 contains 15 residues. The chain's CDR3 is CASSSLGQFHTEAFF. The DNA for the CDR3 is TGTGCCAGCAGTTCCCTGGGACAATTTCACACTGAAGCTTTCTTT.

With respect to this clonotype: This clone may be a read error of a much larger clone one base away. The chain is built from TRBV7-2 and TRBJ1-5; no clear D gene. Per germline, CDR1 SGHTA and CDR2 FQGNSA. CDR3 size: 15 residues. This CDR3 is CAGSRDGPYNQPQHF. CDR3 DNA: TGTGCCGGCAGCCGAGATGGACCGTATAATCAGCCCCAGCATTTT.

This clonotype was picked up a small number of times. A read error may explain this, as a much larger clone is one base away. The rearrangement uses TRBV20-1 and TRBJ2-5; TRBD2 aligns across 11 bases. Germline CDR1 reads DFQATT; CDR2 reads SNEGSKA (reference sequence). J was trimmed by 4 bases and V by 2 bases; bases with no gene match: 6. CDR3 length equals 15 residues. CDR3 residues: CSARKFSGGGETQYF. The CDR3 nucleotides read TGCAGTGCTAGAAAGTTTAGCGGGGGGGGAGAGACCCAGTACTTC.

This clonotype was detected a few times. The chain couples TRBV20-1 to TRBJ1-2, with 7 bases aligning to TRBD1. This CDR3 is built from 13 residues. The trim removed 6 bases at V and 3 bases at J, leaving 7 bases unmatched. CDR1 DFQATT and CDR2 SNEGSKA come from the germline V gene (reference sequence). CDR3 residues: CSAQGGQDYGYTF. Written as DNA, the CDR3 is TGCAGTGCCCAGGGCGGACAGGACTATGGCTACACCTTC.

This chain joins TRBV30 and TRBJ1-4; no firm D call. Germline V gene lookup returns CDR1 GTSNPN and CDR2 SVGIG (reference sequence). This CDR3 is built from 16 residues. V was cut by 7 bases and J by 7 bases, with 25 bases left in between. In nucleotides, the CDR3 is TGTGCCTCGTGCCGGGAAGAATTCATTTCAGGTGAAAAACTGTTTTTT. Protein product: CASCREEFISGEKLFF.

This clonotype has at least ten counts. This chain joins TRBV30 and TRBJ2-2, with D perhaps TRBD1 (6 bases). Germline V gene sequence: CDR1 GTSNPN, CDR2 SVGIG (reference sequence). Trimming pared 2 bases from V and 0 bases from J, leaving 10 bases between. This CDR3 region has 15 residues. CDR3 region: CAWSLGASNTGELFF. The DNA of the CDR3 is TGTGCCTGGAGTTTGGGGGCCTCGAACACCGGGGAGCTGTTTTTT.

The gene calls are TRBV28 and TRBJ1-2; D gene ambiguous. The germline CDR1 and CDR2 sequences are MDHEN and SYDVKM. With 3 bases removed from V and 5 bases from J, the gap between germline ends came to 10 bases. This CDR3 contains 13 residues. CDR3 residues: CASSFSPLYGYTF. CDR3 sequence (DNA): TGTGCCAGCAGTTTCAGCCCCCTTTATGGCTACACCTTC.

This clonotype was recorded many times. The chain employs TRBV12-3 or TRBV12-4 and TRBJ1-2, with no clear D. Trimming removed 10 bases at V and 0 bases at J, with 12 bases between. The CDR3 consists of 13 residues. CDR3 DNA: TGTGCCAACCGTGGACGGTCTAACTATGGCTACACCTTC. It translates to CANRGRSNYGYTF.

In regard to this clonotype: A much larger clone lies one base from this, so it may be a read error. J is TRBJ1-3 and V is TRBV10-3, with 9 nucleotides matching TRBD1. Germline assignment: CDR1 ENHRY and CDR2 SYGVKD. The CDR3 is 14 residues long. CDR3 in DNA: TGTGCCATCAGAGGGACAGGGAACGGAAACACCATATGTTTT. This codes for CAIRGTGNGNTICF.

The table lists this clonotype with many counts. The gene calls are TRBV28 and TRBJ1-1; 7 bases are a match to TRBD1. J was trimmed by 0 bases and V by 1 base; bases with no gene match: 8. In germline, CDR1 is MDHEN, CDR2 SYDVKM. The CDR3 runs 17 residues. The CDR3 region has the DNA TGTGCCAGCAGTTTATCGGGACAGACTCTTTTGAACACTGAAGCTTTCTTT. It yields the protein CASSLSGQTLLNTEAFF.

With regard to this clonotype: A read error may be the cause here, since a much bigger clone is one base away. The chain recombines TRBV7-9 with TRBJ2-5; possibly TRBD2 for D (5 bases). In germline, CDR1 is SEHNR, CDR2 FQNEAQ (reference sequence). Trimming cost V 5 bases and J 1 base, with 11 bases left between them. The CDR3 runs to 14 residues. CDR3 protein: CASSPFGVQETQYF. CDR3 in DNA: TGTGCCAGCAGCCCCTTCGGGGTCCAAGAGACCCAGTACTTC.

This chain links TRBV9 with TRBJ2-5; D is possibly TRBD1 or TRBD2 (5 bases each). This CDR3 comprises 13 residues. Germline V lookup: CDR1 SGDLS, CDR2 YYNGEE. V was clipped by 0 bases and J by 5 bases, with 8 bases between them. CDR3 DNA: TGTGCCAGCAGCGTAGGGGGGATGGAGACCCAGTACTTC. Its translation is CASSVGGMETQYF.

This clonotype was recorded at least ten times. The chain uses TRBV20-1 and TRBJ2-7, with a weak D call TRBD2 (7 bases). The germline CDR1 and CDR2 sequences are DFQATT and SNEGSKA (reference sequence). The V and J ends lost 2 bases and 4 bases respectively, with 15 bases between them. The CDR3 has 14 residues. The CDR3 loop reads CSARTGGQGYEQYF. The CDR3 region has the DNA TGCAGTGCTAGAACCGGGGGGCAAGGTTACGAGCAGTACTTC.

Turning to this clonotype: A single base separates this from a much larger clone, so it may be a read error. V gene TRBV12-3 or TRBV12-4 combines with J gene TRBJ2-2; possibly TRBD1 or TRBD2 for D (5 bases each). This CDR3 comprises 15 residues. V gave up 4 bases and J gave up 9 bases, with 18 bases separating them. The CDR3 nucleotides read TGTGCCAGCAGTTCCTCCGGGGCCTTACCGAGGGAGCTGTTTTTT. Encoded protein: CASSSSGALPRELFF.

This clonotype occurred a few times. CDR3 in amino acids: CASSASPGQITGELFF. The CDR3 DNA reads TGTGCCAGCAGTGCCTCTCCGGGACAGATCACCGGGGAGCTGTTTTTT. This chain connects TRBV6-4 to TRBJ2-2; 7 bases are a match to TRBD1. This CDR3 comprises 16 residues. Germline V gene lookup returns CDR1 MRHNA and CDR2 SNTAGT. Unmatched junction bases numbered 9, after V lost 4 bases and J lost 4 bases.

The table lists this clonotype with many counts. The J gene is TRBJ1-2, the V gene TRBV5-1; tentatively, D is TRBD1 (5 bases). The germline V gene encodes CDR1 SGHRS and CDR2 YFSETQ. The V end was cut by 5 bases, the J end by 3 bases, with 17 bases between. This CDR3 has 15 amino acids. The CDR3: CASSSRDASDYGYTF. The CDR3 coding sequence is TGCGCCAGCAGTTCAAGGGACGCTTCTGACTATGGCTACACCTTC.

This clonotype was recorded at least ten times. The V and J genes are TRBV19 and TRBJ1-5, with TRBD1 as a possible D gene (6 bases). This CDR3 region has 12 residues. V lost 7 bases and J lost 5, with 9 bases in between. Germline lookup yields CDR1 LNHDA and CDR2 SQIVND (reference sequence). The CDR3: CASTQGYQPQHF. CDR3 in DNA: TGTGCCAGTACCCAGGGGTATCAGCCCCAGCATTTT.

The rearrangement joins TRBV20-1 to TRBJ2-7; D possibly corresponds to TRBD1 (6 bases). The germline gives CDR1 DFQATT, CDR2 SNEGSKA (reference sequence). CDR3 length: 12 amino acids. V lost 6 bases and J lost 4, with 13 bases in between. The CDR3 is CSARTAAYEQYF. The CDR3 region has the DNA TGCAGTGCCAGGACAGCGGCGTACGAGCAGTACTTC.

This clonotype was seen just once. The V call is TRBV28, the J call TRBJ2-7, with D possibly called TRBD1 or TRBD2 (5 bases each). With the DNA end fitting TRBJ2-1 better, the J assignment may be wrong. Per the germline V gene, CDR1 is MDHEN and CDR2 is SYDVKM. This CDR3 spans 19 amino acids. This chain's CDR3 is CASTWASVRTGTVAYEQFF. The CDR3 DNA follows: TGTGCCAGTACTTGGGCCTCGGTAAGAACCGGGACGGTTGCCTACGAGCAGTTCTTC.

The table lists this clonotype with many counts. The V gene is TRBV15, the J gene TRBJ2-7; either TRBD1 or TRBD2 may supply D (5 bases each). This CDR3 contains 16 residues. The ends were cut back, 1 base at V and 6 bases at J, with 19 bases in the middle. Germline V gene sequence: CDR1 LNHNV, CDR2 YYDKDF (reference sequence). Here the CDR3 DNA reads TGTGCCACCAGCAGAGTGGTAGCGAGTATGGGGACCGAGCAGTACTTC. Its protein is CATSRVVASMGTEQYF.

V gene TRBV14 combines with J gene TRBJ2-2; tentative D call: TRBD1 (6 bases). The CDR3 consists of 13 residues. V was trimmed by 3 bases and J by 6 bases, leaving 8 bases between them. Germline lookup yields CDR1 SGHDN and CDR2 FVKESK. This CDR3 is CASSQNRAGELFF. The CDR3 DNA sequence: TGTGCCAGCAGCCAGAACAGGGCCGGGGAGCTGTTTTTT.

This clonotype was observed a handful of times. V gene TRBV19 combines with J gene TRBJ2-2, with 7 nucleotides matching TRBD1. CDR1 is LNHDA and CDR2 is SQIVND in the germline V gene (reference sequence). The length of the CDR3 is 14 residues. J lost 4 bases, V lost 11 bases, and 10 bases had no gene match. This CDR3 is CAAYSAGGTGELFF. The DNA for the CDR3 is TGTGCCGCTTACTCGGCAGGGGGCACCGGGGAGCTGTTTTTT.

This clonotype appeared many times. The V and J genes are TRBV4-1 and TRBJ1-1; D remains unclear. The length of the CDR3 is 12 residues. Germline CDR1 and CDR2: MGHRA and YSYEKL. Trimming cost V 4 bases and J 8 bases, with 11 bases left between them. CDR3 coding DNA: TGCGCCAGCAGCCCTGACTCGGGAGAAGCTTTCTTT. The encoded protein is CASSPDSGEAFF.